These 10 T cell receptor beta chains were sequenced from one sample in a study of T cells in Graves' hyperthyroidism and ophthalmopathy. Amplification yielded TCR beta CDR3 regions, with RNA transcripts as the source. The HTBI set primed first-round TCR CDR3 RT-PCR. TCRdb re-derived calls from the multiplex PCR reads in MiXCR, one entry per CDR3 protein. There are around 540,000 distinct CDR3 sequences in the sample; roughly 16% occur only once, and over 25% lies in the top ten. Material for sequencing was blood. The source of these receptors is a woman in her thirties with Graves' ophthalmopathy.

This clonotype was counted many times. The chain employs TRBV10-3 and TRBJ2-3; 7 nucleotides align to TRBD2. V shed 3 bases and J 0 bases; nucleotides not matched to a gene: 12. This CDR3 has 18 residues. Per germline, CDR1 ENHRY and CDR2 SYGVKD. In DNA form, the CDR3 reads TGTGCCATCAGTGAAGGCCTAGCGGTTCCAACTAGCACAGATACGCAGTATTTT. Its translation: CAISEGLAVPTSTDTQYF.

The gene calls are TRBV7-8 and TRBJ1-6; TRBD1 aligns across 10 bases. Per the germline V gene, CDR1 is SGHVS and CDR2 is FQNEAQ. Losses at the gene ends were 1 base for V and 7 bases for J; bases not matched to a gene: 1. CDR3 length: 15 amino acids. CDR3 loop: CASSLGGQGNSPLHF. The CDR3 DNA sequence: TGTGCCAGCAGCTTAGGGGGACAGGGGAATTCACCCCTCCACTTT.

This clonotype was picked up a small number of times. V usage is TRBV4-2 and J usage is TRBJ1-5; 8 bases map to TRBD1. Germline CDR1 and CDR2: LGHNA and YNFKEQ. CDR3 length: 18 amino acids. J lost 0 bases, V lost 1 base, and 8 bases had no gene match. For the CDR3, the DNA is TGTGCCAGCAGCCAAGGGGGACAGGCGTCACTTAGCAATCAGCCCCAGCATTTT. It is translated as CASSQGGQASLSNQPQHF.

V is TRBV5-8 and J is TRBJ1-5; perhaps TRBD1 as D (6 bases). Trimming took 6 bases from V and 0 from J, leaving 22 bases between them. Germline CDR1 and CDR2: SGHTS and YDEGEE. The CDR3 covers 18 residues. The CDR3 DNA follows: TGTGCCAGCACCTCGCATTTGGGACATACTTTTAGCAATCAGCCCCAGCATTTT. Amino acid sequence: CASTSHLGHTFSNQPQHF. The full variable domain, rest sourced from reference TRBV5-8 and TRBJ1-5, is EAGVTQSPTHLIKTRGQQATLRCSPISGHTSVYWYQQALGLGLQFLLWYDEGEERNRGNFPPRFSGRQFPNYSSELNVNALELEDSALYLCASTSHLGHTFSNQPQHFGDGTRLSIL.

Many counts were recorded for this clonotype. The V gene is TRBV6-2 or TRBV6-3, the J gene TRBJ2-7; no firm D call. Trimming removed 6 bases at V and 4 bases at J, with 4 bases between. From germline, CDR1 is MNHEY and CDR2 SVGEGT. The CDR3 is 10 residues long. CDR3 sequence reads: CASRGYEQYF. The CDR3 nucleotides read TGTGCCAGCAGGGGTTACGAGCAGTACTTC.

This clonotype was observed a handful of times. Here the CDR3 DNA reads TGTGCCAGCCCGGGTATGCCGGGAGGCAATTACGAGCAGTACTTC. Translating it yields CASPGMPGGNYEQYF. This sequence joins TRBV9 and TRBJ2-7; 7 bases agree with TRBD2. This CDR3 has 15 amino acids. CDR1 and CDR2 (germline): SGDLS, YYNGEE. Losses at the gene ends were 7 bases for V and 4 bases for J; bases not matched to a gene: 14.

This clonotype occurred a few times. This chain connects TRBV6-2 or TRBV6-3 to TRBJ2-5, with TRBD2 matching over 7 bases. CDR1 and CDR2 from the germline V gene are MNHEY and SVGEGT. The ends lost 3 bases at V and 4 bases at J; junction bases unmatched: 5. This CDR3 contains 14 residues. CDR3 nucleotide sequence: TGTGCCAGCAGTTATCGGGGGGAGATAGAGACCCAGTACTTC. Amino acids: CASSYRGEIETQYF.

This clonotype was detected ten times or more. The chain joins TRBV7-2 to TRBJ2-7; D gene ambiguous. This CDR3 is 13 amino acids long. Per the germline V gene, CDR1 is SGHTA and CDR2 is FQGNSA. Deletions cut 2 bases from V and 0 bases from J, with 5 bases between. CDR3 nucleotides: TGTGCCAGCAGCTTACCTAGCTCCTACGAGCAGTACTTC. Translating it yields CASSLPSSYEQYF.

This clonotype has a handful of counts. The V and J genes are TRBV28 and TRBJ2-1; D not resolved. Trimming cost V 2 bases and J 5 bases, with 10 bases left between them. CDR1 is MDHEN and CDR2 is SYDVKM in the germline V gene. This CDR3 spans 14 amino acids. The DNA for the CDR3 is TGTGCCAGCAGTTTAGCCCCTATCAACAATGAGCAGTTCTTC. Protein product: CASSLAPINNEQFF.

This clonotype showed up just a few times. The chain uses TRBV5-6 and TRBJ2-7; 10 bases line up with TRBD1. Germline lookup yields CDR1 SGHDT and CDR2 YYEEEE. CDR3 length: 15 residues. The V segment lost 1 base and the J segment 5 bases; nucleotides outside the gene matches: 6. The CDR3 reads CASSLMVTGGDEQYF. The DNA of the CDR3 is TGTGCCAGCAGCTTGATGGTGACAGGGGGCGACGAGCAGTACTTC.